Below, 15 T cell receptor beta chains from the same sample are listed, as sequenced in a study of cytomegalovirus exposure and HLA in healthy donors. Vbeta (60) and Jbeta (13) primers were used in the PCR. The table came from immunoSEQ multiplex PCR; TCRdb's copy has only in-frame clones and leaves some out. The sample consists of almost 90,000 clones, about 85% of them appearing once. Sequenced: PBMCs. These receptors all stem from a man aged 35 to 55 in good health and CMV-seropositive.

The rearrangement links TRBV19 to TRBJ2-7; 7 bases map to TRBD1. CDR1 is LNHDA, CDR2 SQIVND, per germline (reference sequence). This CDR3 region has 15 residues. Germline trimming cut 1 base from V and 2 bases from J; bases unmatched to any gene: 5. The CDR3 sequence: CASSIGGGETYEQYF. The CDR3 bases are TGTGCCAGTAGTATAGGAGGGGGCGAGACCTACGAGCAGTACTTC.

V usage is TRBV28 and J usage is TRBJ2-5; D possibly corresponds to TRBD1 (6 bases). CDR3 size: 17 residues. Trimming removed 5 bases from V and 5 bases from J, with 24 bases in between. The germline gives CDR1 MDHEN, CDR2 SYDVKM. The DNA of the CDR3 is TGTGCCAGCAGTCCTGTGTCACATCAGGGGCAAAGGGAGACCCAGTACTTC. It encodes CASSPVSHQGQRETQYF.

This CDR3 is CAISDPGSAAVYEQYF. The CDR3 bases are TGTGCCATCAGTGACCCCGGGTCGGCGGCAGTCTACGAGCAGTACTTC. V and J are TRBV10-3 and TRBJ2-7, with no clear D. The CDR3 loop spans 16 amino acids. Germline CDR1 is ENHRY and CDR2 is SYGVKD. The V end was cut by 3 bases, the J end by 3 bases, with 18 bases between.

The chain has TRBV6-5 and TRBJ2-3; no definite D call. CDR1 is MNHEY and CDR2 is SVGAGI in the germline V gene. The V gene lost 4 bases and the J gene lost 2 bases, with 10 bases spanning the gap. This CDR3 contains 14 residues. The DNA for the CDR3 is TGTGCCAGCAGTTTCGGCGGTCCCACAGATACGCAGTATTTT. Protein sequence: CASSFGGPTDTQYF.

CDR3 residues: CASSLDRDSYEQYF. The CDR3 DNA follows: TGTGCCAGCAGCTTGGACAGGGACTCCTACGAGCAGTACTTC. V is TRBV5-4 and J is TRBJ2-7; a possible D gene is TRBD1 (6 bases). In germline, CDR1 is SGHNT, CDR2 YYREEE (reference sequence). The V gene lost 0 bases and the J gene lost 0 bases, with 7 bases spanning the gap. The CDR3 length is 14 residues.

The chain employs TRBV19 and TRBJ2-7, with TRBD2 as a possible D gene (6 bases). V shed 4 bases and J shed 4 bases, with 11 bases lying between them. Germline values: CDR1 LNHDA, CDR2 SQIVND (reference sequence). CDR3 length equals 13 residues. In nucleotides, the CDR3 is TGTGCCAGTAGTACCCCGACTAGTTACGAGCAGTACTTC. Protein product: CASSTPTSYEQYF.

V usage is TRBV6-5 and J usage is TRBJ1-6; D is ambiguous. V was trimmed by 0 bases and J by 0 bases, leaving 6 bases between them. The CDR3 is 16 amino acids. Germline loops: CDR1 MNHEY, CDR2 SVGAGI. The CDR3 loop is CASSYSSSSYNSPLHF. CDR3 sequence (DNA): TGTGCCAGCAGTTACTCGAGTAGCTCCTATAATTCACCCCTCCACTTT.

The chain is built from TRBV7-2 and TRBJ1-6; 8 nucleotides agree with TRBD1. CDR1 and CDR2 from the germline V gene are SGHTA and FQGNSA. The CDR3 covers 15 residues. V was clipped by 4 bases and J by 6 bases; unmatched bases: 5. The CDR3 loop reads CASSSRQGTNSPLHF. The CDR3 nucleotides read TGTGCCAGCAGCTCTAGACAGGGGACTAATTCACCCCTCCACTTT.

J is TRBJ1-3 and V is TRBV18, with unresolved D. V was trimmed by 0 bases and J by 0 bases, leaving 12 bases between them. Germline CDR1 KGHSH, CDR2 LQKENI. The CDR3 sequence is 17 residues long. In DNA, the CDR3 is TGTGCCAGCTCACCACCGGCTGGTCCCAGCTCTGGAAACACCATATATTTT. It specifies CASSPPAGPSSGNTIYF.

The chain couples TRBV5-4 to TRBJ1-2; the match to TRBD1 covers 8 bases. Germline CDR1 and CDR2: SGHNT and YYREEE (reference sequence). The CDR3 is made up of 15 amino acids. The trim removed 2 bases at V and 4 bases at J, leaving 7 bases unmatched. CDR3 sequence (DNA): TGTGCCAGCAGCTTAATAGCAGGGGGCCCCTATGGCTACACCTTC. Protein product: CASSLIAGGPYGYTF. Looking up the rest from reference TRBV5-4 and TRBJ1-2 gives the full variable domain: ETGVTQSPTHLIKTRGQQVTLRCSSQSGHNTVSWYQQALGQGPQFIFQYYREEENGRGNFPPRFSGLQFPNYSSELNVNALELDDSALYLCASSLIAGGPYGYTFGSGTRLTVV.

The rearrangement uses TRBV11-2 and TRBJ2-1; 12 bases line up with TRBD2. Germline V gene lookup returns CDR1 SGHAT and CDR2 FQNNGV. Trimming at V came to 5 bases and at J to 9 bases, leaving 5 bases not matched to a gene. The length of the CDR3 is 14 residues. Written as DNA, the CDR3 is TGTGCCAGCAGCCTAGCGGGAGGGCAGGGTGAGCAGTTCTTC. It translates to CASSLAGGQGEQFF.

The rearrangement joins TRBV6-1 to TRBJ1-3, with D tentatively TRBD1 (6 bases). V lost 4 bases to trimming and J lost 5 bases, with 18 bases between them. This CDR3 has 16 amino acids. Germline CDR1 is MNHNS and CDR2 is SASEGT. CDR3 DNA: TGTGCCAGCAGTGTATTTGGCGAGGGGGACCGAAACACCATATATTTT. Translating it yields CASSVFGEGDRNTIYF.

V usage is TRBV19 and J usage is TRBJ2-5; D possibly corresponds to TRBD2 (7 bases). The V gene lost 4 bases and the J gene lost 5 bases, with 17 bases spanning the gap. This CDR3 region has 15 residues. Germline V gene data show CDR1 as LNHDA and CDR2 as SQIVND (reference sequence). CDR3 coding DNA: TGTGCCAGTAGTACCGGGGGGCGCACGTTGGAGACCCAGTACTTC. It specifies CASSTGGRTLETQYF.

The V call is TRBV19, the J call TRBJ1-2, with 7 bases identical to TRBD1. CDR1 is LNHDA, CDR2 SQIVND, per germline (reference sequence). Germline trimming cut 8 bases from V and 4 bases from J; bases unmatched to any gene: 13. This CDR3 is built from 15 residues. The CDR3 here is CASLNLDRRRYGYTF. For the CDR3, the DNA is TGTGCCAGTCTCAACCTGGACAGGCGACGCTATGGCTACACCTTC.

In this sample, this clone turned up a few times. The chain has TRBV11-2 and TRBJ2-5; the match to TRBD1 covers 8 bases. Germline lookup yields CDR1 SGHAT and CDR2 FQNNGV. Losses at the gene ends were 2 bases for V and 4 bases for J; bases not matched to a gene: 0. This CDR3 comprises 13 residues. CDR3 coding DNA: TGTGCCAGCAGCTTACAGGGGGCAGAGACCCAGTACTTC. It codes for CASSLQGAETQYF.